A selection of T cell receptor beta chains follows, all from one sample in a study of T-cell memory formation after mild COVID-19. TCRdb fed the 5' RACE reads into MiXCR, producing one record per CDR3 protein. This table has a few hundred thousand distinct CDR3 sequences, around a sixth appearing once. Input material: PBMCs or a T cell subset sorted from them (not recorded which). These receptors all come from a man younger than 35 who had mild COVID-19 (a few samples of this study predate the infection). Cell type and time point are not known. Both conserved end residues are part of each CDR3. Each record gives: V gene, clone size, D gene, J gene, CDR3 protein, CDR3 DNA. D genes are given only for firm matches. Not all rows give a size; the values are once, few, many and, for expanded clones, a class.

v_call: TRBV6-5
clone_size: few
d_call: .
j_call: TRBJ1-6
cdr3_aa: CASSYGGNNSPLHF
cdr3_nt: TGTGCCAGCAGTTACGGGGGGAATAATTCACCCCTCCACTTT

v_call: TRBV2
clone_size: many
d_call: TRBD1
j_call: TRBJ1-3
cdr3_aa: CARRDRGPLFSGNTIYF
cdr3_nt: TGTGCCAGACGGGACAGGGGTCCCCTTTTCTCTGGAAACACCATATATTTT

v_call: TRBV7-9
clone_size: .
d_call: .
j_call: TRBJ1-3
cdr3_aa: CASSSRREGLHTIYF
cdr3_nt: TGTGCCAGCAGCTCAAGGCGGGAGGGGCTACACACCATATATTTT

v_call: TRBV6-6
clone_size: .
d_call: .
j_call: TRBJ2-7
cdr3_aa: CASSLVYEQYF
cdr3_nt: TGTGCCAGCAGTTTAGTTTACGAGCAGTACTTC

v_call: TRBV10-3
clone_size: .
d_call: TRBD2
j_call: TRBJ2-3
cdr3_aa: CAISAGTSGLTDTQYF
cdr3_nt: TGTGCCATCAGTGCCGGGACTAGCGGCCTCACAGATACGCAGTATTTT

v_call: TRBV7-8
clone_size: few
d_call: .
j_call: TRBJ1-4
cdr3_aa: CASSRIGGTNEKLFF
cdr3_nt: TGTGCCAGCAGCAGAATCGGGGGCACCAATGAAAAACTGTTTTTT

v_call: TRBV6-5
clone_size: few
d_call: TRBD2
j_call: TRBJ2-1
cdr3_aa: CASRGTSPNEQFF
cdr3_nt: TGTGCCAGCCGAGGGACTAGCCCCAATGAGCAGTTCTTC

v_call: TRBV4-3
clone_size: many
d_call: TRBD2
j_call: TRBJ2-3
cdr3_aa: CASSLAGPRNTDTQYF
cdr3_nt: TGCGCCAGCAGCCTAGCGGGCCCTAGGAACACAGATACGCAGTATTTT

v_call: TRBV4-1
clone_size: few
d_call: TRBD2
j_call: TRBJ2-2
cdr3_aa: CASSPSGGYPGELFF
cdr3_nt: TGCGCCAGCAGCCCGAGCGGGGGGTATCCCGGGGAGCTGTTTTTT

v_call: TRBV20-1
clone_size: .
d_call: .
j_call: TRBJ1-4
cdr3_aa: CSAPSSEVLFF
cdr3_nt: TGCAGTGCTCCCAGTTCGGAGGTATTGTTTTTT

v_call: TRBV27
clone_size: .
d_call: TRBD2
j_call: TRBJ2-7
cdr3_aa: CASRFASGYEQYF
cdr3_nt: TGTGCCAGCAGATTTGCTAGCGGGTACGAGCAGTACTTC

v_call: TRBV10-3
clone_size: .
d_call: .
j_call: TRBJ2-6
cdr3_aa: CAISSADLSGANVLTF
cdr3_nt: TGTGCCATCTCAAGCGCGGACCTCTCTGGGGCCAACGTCCTGACTTTC

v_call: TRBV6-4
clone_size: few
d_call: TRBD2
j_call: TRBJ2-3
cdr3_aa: CASSASGGATDTQYF
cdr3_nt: TGTGCCAGCAGTGCGAGCGGGGGGGCCACAGATACGCAGTATTTT

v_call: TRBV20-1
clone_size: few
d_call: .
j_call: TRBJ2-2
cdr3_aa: CSPSWWVTGELFF
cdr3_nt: TGCAGTCCTAGTTGGTGGGTTACCGGGGAGCTGTTTTTT

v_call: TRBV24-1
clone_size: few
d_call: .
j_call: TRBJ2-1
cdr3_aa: CATSDRGPYNEQFF
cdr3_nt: TGTGCCACCAGTGATAGGGGCCCCTACAATGAGCAGTTCTTC

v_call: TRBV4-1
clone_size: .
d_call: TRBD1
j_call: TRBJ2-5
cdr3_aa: CASSPLDRGIETQYF
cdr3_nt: TGCGCCAGCAGCCCGCTAGACAGGGGAATAGAGACCCAGTACTTC

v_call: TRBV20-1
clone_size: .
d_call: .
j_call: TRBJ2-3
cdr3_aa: CSASGRITDTQYF
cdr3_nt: TGCAGTGCTAGTGGTCGGATCACAGATACGCAGTATTTT

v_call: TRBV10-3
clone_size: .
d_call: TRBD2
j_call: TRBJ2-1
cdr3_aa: CAISAGDTWEQFF
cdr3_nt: TGTGCCATCAGCGCGGGAGACACTTGGGAGCAGTTCTTC

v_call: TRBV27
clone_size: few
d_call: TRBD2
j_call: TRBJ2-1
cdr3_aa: CASSLGTSGVGEQFF
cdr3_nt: TGTGCCAGCAGTTTGGGGACTAGCGGGGTTGGTGAGCAGTTCTTC

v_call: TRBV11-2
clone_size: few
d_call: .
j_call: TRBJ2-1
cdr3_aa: CASSSLSGTPYNEQFF
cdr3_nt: TGTGCCAGCAGCTCTCTTTCGGGGACCCCCTACAATGAGCAGTTCTTC

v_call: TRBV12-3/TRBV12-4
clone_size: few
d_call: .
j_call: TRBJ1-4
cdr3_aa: CASTAMGRQSKLFF
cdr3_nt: TGTGCCAGCACCGCGATGGGGAGACAGAGTAAACTGTTTTTT

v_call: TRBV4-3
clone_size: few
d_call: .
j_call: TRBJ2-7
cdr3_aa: CASSQDYGGTPVF
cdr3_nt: TGCGCCAGCAGCCAAGATTACGGCGGGACGCCCGTCTTC

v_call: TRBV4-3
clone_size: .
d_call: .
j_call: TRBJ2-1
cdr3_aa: CASSPLGVSYNEQFF
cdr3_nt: TGCGCCAGCAGCCCCCTTGGAGTGTCCTACAATGAGCAGTTCTTC

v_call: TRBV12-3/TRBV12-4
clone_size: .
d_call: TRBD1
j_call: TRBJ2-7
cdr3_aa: CASSRRDRGYEQYF
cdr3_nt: TGTGCCAGCAGCCGCCGGGACAGGGGCTACGAGCAGTACTTC

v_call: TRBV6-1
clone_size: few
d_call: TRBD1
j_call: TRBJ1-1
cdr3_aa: CASRTGGNTEAFF
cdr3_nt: TGTGCCTCTCGGACAGGGGGGAACACTGAAGCTTTCTTT

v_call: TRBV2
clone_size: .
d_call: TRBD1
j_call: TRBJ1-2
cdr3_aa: CASRWDRATYGYTF
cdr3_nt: TGTGCCAGCAGGTGGGACAGAGCCACCTATGGCTACACCTTC

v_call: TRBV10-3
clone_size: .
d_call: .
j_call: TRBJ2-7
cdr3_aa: CATGVAGYEQYF
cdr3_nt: TGTGCCACCGGGGTGGCTGGCTACGAGCAGTACTTC

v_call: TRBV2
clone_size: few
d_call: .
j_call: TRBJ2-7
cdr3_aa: CASSEGHGWDEQYF
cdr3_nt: TGTGCCAGCAGTGAAGGTCATGGGTGGGACGAGCAGTACTTC

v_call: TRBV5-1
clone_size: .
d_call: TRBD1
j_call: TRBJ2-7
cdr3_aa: CASSLVTGTYEQYF
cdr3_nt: TGCGCCAGCAGCTTAGTGACAGGGACCTACGAGCAGTACTTC

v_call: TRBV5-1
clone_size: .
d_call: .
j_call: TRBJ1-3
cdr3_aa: CASSLEGESSGNTIYF
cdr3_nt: TGCGCCAGCAGCTTGGAGGGCGAAAGCTCTGGAAACACCATATATTTT

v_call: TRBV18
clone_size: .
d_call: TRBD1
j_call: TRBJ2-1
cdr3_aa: CASSPRQGSSYNEQFF
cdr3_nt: TGTGCCAGCTCACCTCGACAGGGCAGCTCCTACAATGAGCAGTTCTTC

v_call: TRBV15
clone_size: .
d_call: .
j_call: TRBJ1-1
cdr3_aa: CATSRDGTEAFF
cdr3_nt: TGTGCCACCAGCAGAGATGGGACTGAAGCTTTCTTT

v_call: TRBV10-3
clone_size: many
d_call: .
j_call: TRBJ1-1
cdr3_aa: CAITGQFNTEAFF
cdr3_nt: TGTGCCATCACTGGACAGTTTAACACTGAAGCTTTCTTT

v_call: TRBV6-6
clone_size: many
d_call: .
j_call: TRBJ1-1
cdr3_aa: CASSFGTGTMNTEAFF
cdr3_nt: TGTGCCAGCAGTTTCGGGACCGGAACAATGAACACTGAAGCTTTCTTT

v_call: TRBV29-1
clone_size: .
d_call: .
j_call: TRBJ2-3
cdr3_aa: CSVVEGAITDTQYF
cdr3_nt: TGCAGCGTTGTGGAGGGGGCCATCACAGATACGCAGTATTTT

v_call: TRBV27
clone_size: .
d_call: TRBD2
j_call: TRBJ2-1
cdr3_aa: CASTPGSGGGHNEQFF
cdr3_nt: TGTGCCAGCACCCCCGGCTCGGGGGGGGGCCACAATGAGCAGTTCTTC

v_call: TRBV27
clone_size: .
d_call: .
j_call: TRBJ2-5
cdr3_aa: CASSSLEVEGTQYF
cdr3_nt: TGTGCCAGCAGTTCCCTCGAAGTGGAGGGAACCCAGTACTTC

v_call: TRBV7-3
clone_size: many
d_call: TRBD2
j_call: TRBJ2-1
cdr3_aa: CASSPGGEQFF
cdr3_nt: TGTGCCAGCAGCCCCGGGGGGGAGCAGTTCTTC

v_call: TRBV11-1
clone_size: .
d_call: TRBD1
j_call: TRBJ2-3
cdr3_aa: CASSLEGQGNTQYF
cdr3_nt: TGTGCCAGCAGCTTAGAGGGACAGGGGAATACGCAGTATTTT

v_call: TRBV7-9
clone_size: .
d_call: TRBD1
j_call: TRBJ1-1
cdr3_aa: CASSEWTGGNTEAFF
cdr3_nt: TGTGCCAGCAGCGAATGGACAGGAGGGAACACTGAAGCTTTCTTT

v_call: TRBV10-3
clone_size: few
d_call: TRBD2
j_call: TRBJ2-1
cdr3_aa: CAISGLADYNEQFF
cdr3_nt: TGTGCCATCAGTGGGCTAGCGGACTACAATGAGCAGTTCTTC

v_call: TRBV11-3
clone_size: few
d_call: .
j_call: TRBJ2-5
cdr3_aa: CASSLLEKETQYF
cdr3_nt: TGTGCCAGCAGCTTATTGGAGAAAGAGACCCAGTACTTC

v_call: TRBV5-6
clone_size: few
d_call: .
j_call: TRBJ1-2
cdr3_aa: CASSLQGTNYGYTF
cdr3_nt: TGTGCCAGCAGCTTGCAGGGGACTAACTATGGCTACACCTTC

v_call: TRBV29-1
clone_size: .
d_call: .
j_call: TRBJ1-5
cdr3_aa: CSVGDSNQPQHF
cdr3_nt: TGCAGCGTCGGGGACAGCAATCAGCCCCAGCATTTT

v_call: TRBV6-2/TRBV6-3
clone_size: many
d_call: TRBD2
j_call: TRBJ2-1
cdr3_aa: CASSWTSGATWDSGEQFF
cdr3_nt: TGTGCCAGCAGTTGGACTAGCGGGGCCACGTGGGATTCGGGTGAGCAGTTCTTC

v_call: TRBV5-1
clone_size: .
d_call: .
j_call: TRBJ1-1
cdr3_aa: CASRTGQENTEAFF
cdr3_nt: TGCGCCAGCAGGACGGGACAAGAGAACACTGAAGCTTTCTTT

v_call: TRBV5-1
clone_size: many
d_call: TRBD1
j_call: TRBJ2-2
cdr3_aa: CASSPGTGFTGELFF
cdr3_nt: TGCGCCAGCAGCCCCGGGACAGGGTTCACCGGGGAGCTGTTTTTT

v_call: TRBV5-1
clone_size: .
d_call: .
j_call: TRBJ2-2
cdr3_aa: CASSLVEPGELFF
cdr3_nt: TGCGCCAGCAGCTTGGTAGAGCCCGGGGAGCTGTTTTTT

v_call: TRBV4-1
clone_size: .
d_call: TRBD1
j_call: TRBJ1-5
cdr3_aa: CASSLVGTVNQPQHF
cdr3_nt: TGCGCCAGCAGCCTTGTCGGGACAGTCAATCAGCCCCAGCATTTT

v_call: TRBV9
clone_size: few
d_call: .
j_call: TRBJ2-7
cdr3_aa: CASSVGDGAYYEQYF
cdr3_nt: TGTGCCAGCAGCGTGGGGGACGGTGCCTACTACGAGCAGTACTTC

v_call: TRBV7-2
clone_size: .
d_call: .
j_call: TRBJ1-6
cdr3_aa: CASSSGALDSPLHF
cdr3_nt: TGTGCCAGCAGCTCCGGGGCGCTGGATTCACCCCTCCACTTT

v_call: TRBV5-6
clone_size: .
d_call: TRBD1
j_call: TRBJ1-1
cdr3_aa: CASSSTGVTEAFF
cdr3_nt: TGTGCCAGCAGCTCCACAGGGGTGACTGAAGCTTTCTTT

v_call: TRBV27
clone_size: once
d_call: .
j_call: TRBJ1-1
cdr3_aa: CASRIGGIGKAFF
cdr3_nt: TGTGCCAGCAGAATAGGGGGAATTGGTAAAGCTTTCTTT

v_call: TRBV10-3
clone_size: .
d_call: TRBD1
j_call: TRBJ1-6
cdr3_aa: CAISLQGANSPLHF
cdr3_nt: TGTGCCATCAGTCTCCAGGGGGCTAATTCACCCCTCCACTTT

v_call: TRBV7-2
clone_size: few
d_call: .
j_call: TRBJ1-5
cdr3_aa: CASSSSSFHSNQPQHF
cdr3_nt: TGTGCCAGCAGCTCTAGCTCGTTTCATAGCAATCAGCCCCAGCATTTT

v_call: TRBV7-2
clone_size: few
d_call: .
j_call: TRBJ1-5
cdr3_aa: CASSLEGPYQPQHF
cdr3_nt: TGTGCCAGCAGCTTAGAAGGGCCATATCAGCCCCAGCATTTT

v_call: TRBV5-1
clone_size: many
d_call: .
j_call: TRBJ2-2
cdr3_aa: CASSRGDRTNTGELFF
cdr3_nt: TGCGCCAGCAGCCGGGGGGACAGGACGAACACCGGGGAGCTGTTTTTT

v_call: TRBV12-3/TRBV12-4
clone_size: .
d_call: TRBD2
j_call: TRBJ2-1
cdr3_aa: CASSPGLAGAQGEQFF
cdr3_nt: TGTGCCAGCAGTCCAGGACTAGCGGGGGCCCAGGGTGAGCAGTTCTTC